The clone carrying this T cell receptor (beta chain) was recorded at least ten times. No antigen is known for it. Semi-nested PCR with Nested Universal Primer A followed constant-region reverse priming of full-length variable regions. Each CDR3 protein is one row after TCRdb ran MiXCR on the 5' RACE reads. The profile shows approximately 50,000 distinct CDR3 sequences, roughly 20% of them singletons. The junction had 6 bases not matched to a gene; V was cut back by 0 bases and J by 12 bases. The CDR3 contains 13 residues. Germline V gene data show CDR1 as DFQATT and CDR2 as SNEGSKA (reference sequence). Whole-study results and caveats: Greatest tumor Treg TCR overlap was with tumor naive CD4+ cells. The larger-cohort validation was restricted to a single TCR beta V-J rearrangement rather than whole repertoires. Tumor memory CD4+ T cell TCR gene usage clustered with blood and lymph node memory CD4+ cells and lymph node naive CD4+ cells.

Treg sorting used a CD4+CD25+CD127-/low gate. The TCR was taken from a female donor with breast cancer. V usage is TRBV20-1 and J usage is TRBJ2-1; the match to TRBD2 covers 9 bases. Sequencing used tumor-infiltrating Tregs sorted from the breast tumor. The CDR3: CSARDPSGMGQFF. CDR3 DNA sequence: TGCAGTGCTAGAGATCCTAGCGGGATGGGGCAGTTCTTC.